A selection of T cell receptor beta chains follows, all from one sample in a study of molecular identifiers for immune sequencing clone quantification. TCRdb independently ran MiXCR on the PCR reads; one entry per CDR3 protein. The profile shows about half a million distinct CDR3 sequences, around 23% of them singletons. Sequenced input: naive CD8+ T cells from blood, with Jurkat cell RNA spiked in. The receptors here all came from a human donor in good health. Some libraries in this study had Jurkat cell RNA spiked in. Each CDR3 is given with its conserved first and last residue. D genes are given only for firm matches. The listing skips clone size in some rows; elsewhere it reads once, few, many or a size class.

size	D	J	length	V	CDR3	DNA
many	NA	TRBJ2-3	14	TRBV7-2	CASSLAWQGDTQYF	TGTGCCAGCAGCTTAGCGTGGCAGGGAGATACGCAGTATTTT
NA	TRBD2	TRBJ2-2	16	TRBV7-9	CASSTTTSGYTGELFF	TGTGCCAGCAGCACAACGACTAGCGGATACACCGGGGAGCTGTTTTTT
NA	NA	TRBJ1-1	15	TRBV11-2	CASSRRLGANTEAFF	TGTGCCAGCAGCCGAAGGTTAGGAGCCAACACTGAAGCTTTCTTT
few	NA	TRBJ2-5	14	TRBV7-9	CASSLLPGRETQYF	TGTGCCAGCAGCTTACTCCCAGGGAGGGAGACCCAGTACTTC
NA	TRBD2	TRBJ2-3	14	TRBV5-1	CASTLAGGTDTLYF	TGCGCCTCCACCCTAGCGGGAGGAACAGATACGCTGTATTTT
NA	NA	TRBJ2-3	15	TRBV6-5	CASSYGPSSTDTQYF	TGTGCCAGCAGTTACGGGCCTTCTAGCACAGATACGCAGTATTTT
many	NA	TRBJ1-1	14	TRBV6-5	CASSLVGGSPEAFF	TGTGCCAGCAGTTTAGTGGGTGGGTCCCCTGAAGCTTTCTTT
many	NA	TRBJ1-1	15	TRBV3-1	CASSQGRRENTEAFF	TGTGCCAGCAGCCAAGGTAGGAGAGAGAACACTGAAGCTTTCTTT
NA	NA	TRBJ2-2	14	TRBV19	CASSRPLDTGELFF	TGTGCCAGTAGTAGACCTTTGGACACCGGGGAGCTGTTTTTT
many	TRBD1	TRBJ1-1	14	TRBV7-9	CASSLQGAYTEAFF	TGTGCCAGCAGTTTACAGGGGGCCTACACTGAAGCTTTCTTT
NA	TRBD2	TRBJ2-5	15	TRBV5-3	CASRPSGGAWETQYF	TGTGCCAGCAGGCCGAGCGGGGGGGCCTGGGAGACCCAGTACTTC
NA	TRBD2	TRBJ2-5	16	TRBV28	CASSLVGGLYQETQYF	TGTGCCAGCAGTTTAGTCGGGGGGTTGTACCAAGAGACCCAGTACTTC
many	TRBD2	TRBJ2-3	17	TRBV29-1	CSVEDLGTSGSSDTQYF	TGCAGCGTTGAAGATCTTGGGACTAGCGGGAGTAGTGATACGCAGTATTTT
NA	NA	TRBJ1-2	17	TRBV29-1	CSVEDLGRATHNYGCTF	TGCAGCGTTGAAGATCTGGGCAGGGCCACACATAACTATGGCTGCACCTTC
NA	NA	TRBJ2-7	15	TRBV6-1	CASSELRQGGHEQYF	TGTGCCAGCAGTGAACTAAGGCAGGGAGGACACGAGCAGTACTTC
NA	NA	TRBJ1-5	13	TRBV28	CARSLRGLQPQHF	TGTGCCCGCAGTTTACGGGGTTTGCAGCCCCAGCATTTT
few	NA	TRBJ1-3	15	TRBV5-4	CASSAGRSSGNTIYF	TGTGCCAGCAGCGCGGGACGGAGCTCTGGAAACACCATATATTTT
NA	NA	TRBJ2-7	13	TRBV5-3	CASSPDGSYEQHF	TGTGCCAGCAGCCCGGACGGATCCTACGAGCAGCACTTC
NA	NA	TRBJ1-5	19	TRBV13	CASSLIQGAYGRWGQPQHF	TGTGCCAGCAGCTTAATCCAGGGAGCCTATGGCCGCTGGGGTCAGCCCCAGCATTTT
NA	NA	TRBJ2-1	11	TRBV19	CASTADGEQFF	TGTGCCAGTACGGCTGACGGTGAGCAGTTCTTC
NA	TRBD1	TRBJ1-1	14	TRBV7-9	CASSPDRDASEAFF	TGTGCCAGCAGCCCTGACAGGGATGCTTCGGAAGCTTTCTTT
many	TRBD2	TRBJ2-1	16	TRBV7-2	CASSLGLAVSYNEQFF	TGTGCCAGCAGCTTAGGACTAGCGGTTTCCTACAATGAGCAGTTCTTC
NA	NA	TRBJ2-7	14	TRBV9	CASSSGGGVWEQYF	TGTGCCAGCAGCTCAGGGGGGGGAGTTTGGGAGCAGTACTTC
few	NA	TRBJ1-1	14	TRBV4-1	CASSQVGFLEEAFF	TGCGCCAGCAGCCAAGTAGGGTTCCTGGAGGAAGCTTTCTTT
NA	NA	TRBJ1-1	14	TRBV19	CASSIVPRNTEAFF	TGTGCCAGTAGTATTGTTCCAAGGAACACTGAAGCTTTCTTT
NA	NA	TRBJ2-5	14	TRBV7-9	CASSPRSGQETQNF	TGTGCCAGCAGCCCTAGGTCGGGCCAGGAGACCCAGAACTTC
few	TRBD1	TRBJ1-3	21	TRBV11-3	CASSFIRGTGESLNSGNTIYF	TGTGCCAGCAGCTTTATCCGGGGAACAGGGGAGTCCCTCAACTCTGGAAACACCATATATTTT
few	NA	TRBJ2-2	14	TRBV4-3	CASSQDQGYGELFF	TGCGCCAGCAGCCAAGATCAGGGATACGGGGAGCTGTTTTTT